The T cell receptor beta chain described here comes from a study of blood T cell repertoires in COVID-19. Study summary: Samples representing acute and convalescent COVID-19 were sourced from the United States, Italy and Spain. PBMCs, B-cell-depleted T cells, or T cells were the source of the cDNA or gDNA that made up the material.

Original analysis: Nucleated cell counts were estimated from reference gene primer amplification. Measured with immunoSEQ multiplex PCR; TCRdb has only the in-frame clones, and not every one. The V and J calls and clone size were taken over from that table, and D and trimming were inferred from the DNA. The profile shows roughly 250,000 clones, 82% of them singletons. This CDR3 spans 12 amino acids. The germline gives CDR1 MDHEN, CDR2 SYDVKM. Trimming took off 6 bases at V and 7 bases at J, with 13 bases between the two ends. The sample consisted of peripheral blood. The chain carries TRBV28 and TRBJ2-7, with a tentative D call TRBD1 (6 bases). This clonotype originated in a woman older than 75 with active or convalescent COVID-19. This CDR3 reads CASRRTGKEQYF. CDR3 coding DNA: TGTGCCAGCAGGAGAACAGGGAAAGAGCAGTACTTC.